These 24 T cell receptor beta chains came from one sample sequenced in a study of T cell responses to AZD1222 COVID-19 vaccine (dated by TCRdb to the early 2020s). Libraries were built with the immunoSEQ multiplex PCR assay. Not all clones reach the TCRdb copy of this immuneACCESS table, which keeps in-frame sequences only. Checked studies attribute under half of the gap to unresolved V genes and leave the rest unexplained. The sample has about 86,000 clones on record, roughly 87% of them singletons. The top ten clonotypes cover over 4% of the sample. The time point label corresponds to: about 28 days (+/-7) after the second vaccine dose. The input for sequencing was peripheral blood, taken 28 days after the second AZD1222 dose. The receptors stem from an adult who received the AZD1222 COVID-19 vaccine.

The rearrangement links TRBV5-1 to TRBJ2-7, with a weak D call TRBD1 (6 bases). The CDR3 has 15 amino acids. The germline gives CDR1 SGHRS, CDR2 YFSETQ. The V end was cut by 4 bases, the J end by 0 bases, with 14 bases between. The CDR3 coding sequence is TGCGCCAGCAGCCCGGGACACTTGGCCTCCTACGAGCAGTACTTC. This encodes CASSPGHLASYEQYF.

This sequence joins TRBV10-3 and TRBJ2-2, with TRBD1 identical over 8 bases. Trimming at V came to 5 bases and at J to 1 base, leaving 3 bases not matched to a gene. Germline loops: CDR1 ENHRY, CDR2 SYGVKD. The CDR3 runs 15 residues. The CDR3 nucleotides are TGTGCCATCAGTCTAGGACAGGGGAACACCGGGGAGCTGTTTTTT. This codes for CAISLGQGNTGELFF.

V and J are TRBV6-5 and TRBJ2-3; 8 positions match TRBD2. Germline trimming cut 6 bases from V and 2 bases from J; bases unmatched to any gene: 7. This CDR3 region has 15 residues. Germline CDR1 and CDR2: MNHEY and SVGAGI. The CDR3 nucleotides are TGTGCCAGCAGGCAGGCGGGGGGCTTCACAGATACGCAGTATTTT. Translation: CASRQAGGFTDTQYF.

The chain joins TRBV19 to TRBJ2-2; no reliable D call. Germline V gene lookup returns CDR1 LNHDA and CDR2 SQIVND (reference sequence). V shed 1 base and J shed 7 bases, with 10 bases lying between them. This CDR3 spans 14 amino acids. CDR3 nucleotide sequence: TGTGCCAGTAGTATAGGTGGTTTCGGCGGGGAGCTGTTTTTT. Protein product: CASSIGGFGGELFF. The whole variable domain, remainder taken from reference TRBV19 and TRBJ2-2, is DGGITQSPKYLFRKEGQNVTLSCEQNLNHDAMYWYRQDPGQGLRLIYYSQIVNDFQKGDIAEGYSVSREKKESFPLTVTSAQKNPTAFYLCASSIGGFGGELFFGEGSRLTVL.

This chain connects TRBV2 to TRBJ1-2; 10 positions agree with TRBD1. From germline, CDR1 is SNHLY and CDR2 FYNNEI. V lost 2 bases to trimming and J lost 6 bases; unmatched junction nucleotides: 9. The CDR3 sequence is 16 residues long. CDR3 nucleotides: TGTGCCAGCAGTGAAATACACGGGACAGGGGCGAATGGCTACACCTTC. Amino acids: CASSEIHGTGANGYTF. The full variable domain, rest sourced from reference TRBV2 and TRBJ1-2, is EPEVTQTPSHQVTQMGQEVILRCVPISNHLYFYWYRQILGQKVEFLVSFYNNEISEKSEIFDDQFSVERPDGSNFTLKIRSTKLEDSAMYFCASSEIHGTGANGYTFGSGTRLTVV.

The chain carries TRBV5-1 and TRBJ2-7; D uncertain. Trimming stripped 0 bases from V and 2 bases from J, with 9 bases between. This CDR3 is built from 14 residues. Germline V gene data show CDR1 as SGHRS and CDR2 as YFSETQ. The CDR3 DNA sequence: TGCGCCAGCAGCTTGGACGGACGCACCTACGAGCAGTACTTC. Protein sequence: CASSLDGRTYEQYF.

The V gene is TRBV28, the J gene TRBJ2-7; D is possibly TRBD1 (6 bases). Germline V lookup: CDR1 MDHEN, CDR2 SYDVKM. The V end lost 7 bases, the J end lost 3 bases, and 19 bases lay between the germline ends. This CDR3 comprises 15 residues. This chain's CDR3 is CASTPGVDRFYEQYF. CDR3 nucleotides: TGTGCCAGCACTCCCGGTGTAGACAGGTTCTACGAGCAGTACTTC.

The chain combines TRBV27 with TRBJ2-7; 9 nucleotides align to TRBD2. V shed 5 bases, J shed 4 bases, and the junction held 12 bases outside the gene matches. The CDR3 runs to 16 residues. Germline CDR1 is MNHEY and CDR2 is SMNVEV (reference sequence). CDR3 sequence (DNA): TGTGCCAGCAGTATAATGGGCGGGGGGGCTCAGTACGAGCAGTACTTC. The encoded protein is CASSIMGGGAQYEQYF.

This clone was counted once. The rearrangement uses TRBV4-1 and TRBJ1-1; D possibly corresponds to TRBD1 (5 bases). V was cut by 4 bases and J by 9 bases, with 21 bases left in between. Germline V gene lookup returns CDR1 MGHRA and CDR2 YSYEKL. The CDR3 runs to 15 residues. The CDR3 loop reads CASSRGESDGVKAFF. The DNA of the CDR3 is TGCGCCAGCAGCCGGGGGGAGTCCGATGGGGTGAAAGCTTTCTTT.

This clone is a singleton in its sample. The chain has TRBV6-5 and TRBJ1-1; tentative D call: TRBD1 (6 bases). Germline lookup yields CDR1 MNHEY and CDR2 SVGAGI. The V end was cut by 5 bases, the J end by 2 bases, with 9 bases between. The CDR3 extends over 13 amino acids. Here the CDR3 reads CASSRTANTEAFF. In DNA form, the CDR3 reads TGTGCCAGCAGTAGGACAGCTAACACTGAAGCTTTCTTT.

CDR3 nucleotides: TGTGCCAGCAGTCAAACACCGGGACGGATAAATGAAAAACTGTTTTTT. Translating it yields CASSQTPGRINEKLFF. The chain is built from TRBV5-5 and TRBJ1-4; D perhaps matches TRBD1 (5 bases). The CDR3 contains 16 residues. Germline assignment: CDR1 SGHKS and CDR2 YYEKEE (reference sequence). Trimming shortened V by 5 bases and J by 5 bases, and 19 bases separated the two germline ends.

This clone was picked up one time. This chain joins TRBV11-2 and TRBJ2-3; TRBD1 aligns across 8 bases. The CDR3 extends over 15 amino acids. The germline CDR1 and CDR2 sequences are SGHAT and FQNNGV. Germline trimming cut 5 bases from V and 4 bases from J; bases unmatched to any gene: 8. CDR3 loop: CASSAGQGGADTQYF. In DNA form, the CDR3 reads TGTGCCAGCAGCGCTGGACAGGGTGGGGCAGATACGCAGTATTTT.

The chain employs TRBV6-5 and TRBJ2-1, with D possibly matching TRBD2 (6 bases). This CDR3 is built from 14 residues. The V end was cut by 1 base, the J end by 8 bases, with 12 bases between. Germline values: CDR1 MNHEY, CDR2 SVGAGI. CDR3 nucleotide sequence: TGTGCCAGCAGTTACTTTGCGGCGGGGCATGAGCAGTTCTTC. Residues: CASSYFAAGHEQFF.

This clone has a handful of counts. The chain combines TRBV12-2 with TRBJ1-2; TRBD1 was called by the table and not checked on the DNA. TRBV12-2 is shown as a pseudogene. The CDR3 spans 12 residues. CDR3 in DNA: TGTGCAAGTCGCTCCAGAACATATGGCTACACCTTC. It yields the protein CASRSRTYGYTF.

The CDR3 sequence is CASSRGQANTEAFF. DNA of the CDR3: TGTGCCAGCAGTCGGGGACAAGCAAACACTGAAGCTTTCTTT. This chain uses TRBV6-5 with TRBJ1-1; perhaps TRBD1 as D (6 bases). This CDR3 contains 14 residues. Germline values: CDR1 MNHEY, CDR2 SVGAGI. Deletions cut 5 bases from V and 2 bases from J, with 12 bases between.

The chain carries TRBV6-5 and TRBJ2-2, with D possibly matching TRBD2 (6 bases). There are 14 residues in the CDR3. The germline gives CDR1 MNHEY, CDR2 SVGAGI. Between the trimmed V and J ends, which lost 7 bases and 1 base, there was a span of 10 bases. The CDR3 reads CASMVGGNTGELFF. The CDR3 DNA follows: TGTGCCAGCATGGTGGGGGGGAACACCGGGGAGCTGTTTTTT.

CDR3 bases: TGCAGTGGTTGGATGAGCACTGAAGCTTTCTTT. It encodes CSGWMSTEAFF. The rearrangement uses TRBV20-1 and TRBJ1-1; D unresolved. Germline CDR1 is DFQATT and CDR2 is SNEGSKA (reference sequence). There are 11 residues in the CDR3. V lost 7 bases to trimming and J lost 4 bases, with 10 bases between them.

The V gene is TRBV10-3, the J gene TRBJ2-3; no clear D. V gave up 4 bases and J gave up 10 bases, with 21 bases separating them. Germline-derived CDR1 and CDR2 are ENHRY and SYGVKD. CDR3 length equals 15 residues. CDR3 DNA: TGTGCCATCAGTGCTGGCCAAAGGAGCGCATATTCGCAGTATTTT. Translated, it gives CAISAGQRSAYSQYF.

This chain links TRBV2 with TRBJ2-4, with D possibly matching TRBD2 (5 bases). V was shortened by 2 bases and J by 1 base, with 6 bases between the two germline ends. The CDR3 has 14 residues. The germline gives CDR1 SNHLY, CDR2 FYNNEI. Here the CDR3 DNA reads TGTGCCAGCAGTGAACCGGGGGCCAAAAACATTCAGTACTTC. It specifies CASSEPGAKNIQYF.

The chain recombines TRBV9 with TRBJ2-3, with D perhaps TRBD1 (6 bases). Trimming took off 4 bases at V and 1 base at J, with 13 bases between the two ends. CDR1 and CDR2 from the germline V gene are SGDLS and YYNGEE. CDR3 length equals 15 residues. CDR3 sequence (DNA): TGTGCCAGCAGCTTACCGGGACAAGGCACAGATACGCAGTATTTT. As protein: CASSLPGQGTDTQYF.

The rearrangement uses TRBV6-5 and TRBJ1-2; D is undetermined. Germline V CDR1 and CDR2: MNHEY, SVGAGI. The CDR3 covers 15 residues. Deletions cut 2 bases from V and 4 bases from J, with 14 bases between. CDR3 loop: CASSYAGRIAYGYTF. CDR3 nucleotide sequence: TGTGCCAGCAGTTACGCAGGAAGGATCGCCTATGGCTACACCTTC.

The chain couples TRBV6-2 or TRBV6-3 to TRBJ2-6; 8 nucleotides agree with TRBD1. V trimming: 5 bases; J trimming: 2 bases; junction bases outside the gene matches: 2. The CDR3 contains 15 residues. Germline V gene lookup returns CDR1 MNHEY and CDR2 SVGEGT. CDR3 residues: CASSTDRAGANVLTF. CDR3 DNA sequence: TGTGCCAGCAGTACGGACAGGGCTGGGGCCAACGTCCTGACTTTC.

The V call is TRBV6-5, the J call TRBJ2-3; 8 bases agree with TRBD2. After removal of 5 bases from V and 5 bases from J, the junction contained 6 bases not matched to a gene. The CDR3 extends over 14 amino acids. Germline V gene sequence: CDR1 MNHEY, CDR2 SVGAGI. CDR3 sequence (DNA): TGTGCCAGCAGTCCGGGACTAGGGCTAGATACGCAGTATTTT. Amino acids: CASSPGLGLDTQYF.

The rearrangement joins TRBV30 to TRBJ2-7; D unresolved. The CDR3 has 13 amino acids. V shed 0 bases and J shed 3 bases, with 9 bases lying between them. The germline CDR1 and CDR2 sequences are GTSNPN and SVGIG (reference sequence). The CDR3 reads CAWSVLGRYEQYF. The CDR3 nucleotides read TGTGCCTGGAGTGTACTTGGTCGCTACGAGCAGTACTTC.